Listed below are T cell receptor beta chains from one sample, sequenced in a study of identical twins. TCRdb reprocessed the 5' RACE reads with MiXCR, giving one entry per CDR3 protein. The table shows around 680,000 distinct CDR3 sequences, with under 9% occurring only once. The data also belong to a second study, concerning yellow fever vaccine responses in identical twins.

Sequencing was carried out using PBMCs. Receptor source: a woman younger than 30 in good health. Each CDR3 is given with its conserved first and last residue. Fields, in order: CDR3 length, V gene, D gene, clone size, J gene, CDR3 protein, CDR3 DNA. D genes are given only for firm matches. Rows give clone size only sometimes, using once, few, many, or a class for an expanded clone.

len: 12
v_gene: TRBV5-1
d_gene: TRBD1
abundance: many
j_gene: TRBJ2-7
CDR3aa: CASSWDRDEQYF
CDR3nt: TGCGCCAGCAGCTGGGACAGGGACGAGCAGTACTTC

len: 15
v_gene: TRBV12-3/TRBV12-4
d_gene: NA
abundance: many
j_gene: TRBJ2-7
CDR3aa: CASSGFDEFSDEQYF
CDR3nt: TGTGCCAGCAGTGGGTTCGACGAGTTTTCTGATGAGCAGTACTTC

len: 14
v_gene: TRBV4-2
d_gene: NA
abundance: many
j_gene: TRBJ2-1
CDR3aa: CASSQERQGNEQFF
CDR3nt: TGTGCCAGCAGCCAAGAAAGGCAGGGAAATGAGCAGTTCTTC

len: 13
v_gene: TRBV6-5
d_gene: NA
abundance: NA
j_gene: TRBJ1-1
CDR3aa: CASSPRWNTEAFF
CDR3nt: TGTGCCAGCAGTCCAAGATGGAACACTGAAGCTTTCTTT

len: 16
v_gene: TRBV3-1
d_gene: TRBD1
abundance: NA
j_gene: TRBJ2-7
CDR3aa: CASSQEYRGLTYEQYF
CDR3nt: TGTGCCAGCAGCCAAGAATACAGGGGATTGACCTACGAGCAGTACTTC

len: 11
v_gene: TRBV2
d_gene: NA
abundance: NA
j_gene: TRBJ2-5
CDR3aa: CASNIQETQYF
CDR3nt: TGTGCCAGCAACATTCAAGAGACCCAGTACTTC

len: 15
v_gene: TRBV3-1
d_gene: TRBD1
abundance: NA
j_gene: TRBJ2-3
CDR3aa: CASSFRDRRTDTQYF
CDR3nt: TGTGCCAGCAGCTTTCGGGACAGGCGAACAGATACGCAGTATTTT

len: 16
v_gene: TRBV7-9
d_gene: NA
abundance: few
j_gene: TRBJ2-7
CDR3aa: CSSSSLEGQNSYEQYF
CDR3nt: TGTTCCAGCAGCTCACTCGAGGGGCAGAACTCCTACGAGCAGTACTTC

len: 17
v_gene: TRBV4-1
d_gene: TRBD2
abundance: many
j_gene: TRBJ2-7
CDR3aa: CASSQDPGASGNYEQYF
CDR3nt: TGCGCCAGCAGCCAAGATCCCGGGGCTAGCGGGAACTACGAGCAGTACTTC

len: 13
v_gene: TRBV19
d_gene: NA
abundance: NA
j_gene: TRBJ1-2
CDR3aa: CASSMPQVGGYTF
CDR3nt: TGTGCCAGTAGTATGCCTCAGGTTGGAGGCTACACCTTC

len: 16
v_gene: TRBV7-9
d_gene: NA
abundance: few
j_gene: TRBJ2-3
CDR3aa: CASSLEFGISTDTQYF
CDR3nt: TGTGCCAGCAGCTTAGAATTCGGGATCAGCACAGATACGCAGTATTTT

len: 19
v_gene: TRBV9
d_gene: NA
abundance: few
j_gene: TRBJ2-3
CDR3aa: CASSAEAGNKFAPTDTQYF
CDR3nt: TGTGCCAGCAGCGCCGAGGCCGGCAATAAATTTGCCCCCACAGATACGCAGTATTTT

len: 17
v_gene: TRBV6-2/TRBV6-3
d_gene: NA
abundance: few
j_gene: TRBJ2-6
CDR3aa: CASSYSPPGSGANVLTF
CDR3nt: TGTGCCAGCAGTTACTCGCCTCCTGGCTCTGGGGCCAACGTCCTGACTTTC

len: 14
v_gene: TRBV7-2
d_gene: NA
abundance: NA
j_gene: TRBJ2-1
CDR3aa: CASSSGHPPNEQFF
CDR3nt: TGTGCCAGCAGCTCAGGACATCCCCCGAATGAGCAGTTCTTC

len: 14
v_gene: TRBV29-1
d_gene: NA
abundance: few
j_gene: TRBJ2-5
CDR3aa: CSVEGRQGRETQYF
CDR3nt: TGCAGCGTTGAAGGTCGGCAGGGAAGGGAGACCCAGTACTTC

len: 14
v_gene: TRBV3-1
d_gene: NA
abundance: few
j_gene: TRBJ2-7
CDR3aa: CASSPSGGGDEQYF
CDR3nt: TGTGCCAGCAGCCCCTCCGGAGGGGGCGACGAGCAGTACTTC

len: 13
v_gene: TRBV28
d_gene: NA
abundance: few
j_gene: TRBJ2-7
CDR3aa: CASSPTGFYEQYF
CDR3nt: TGTGCCAGCAGCCCAACAGGTTTCTACGAGCAGTACTTC

len: 15
v_gene: TRBV7-8
d_gene: TRBD1
abundance: many
j_gene: TRBJ2-7
CDR3aa: CASSSSRDRDLKQYF
CDR3nt: TGTGCCAGCAGCTCCTCTCGGGACAGGGACCTAAAGCAGTACTTC

len: 16
v_gene: TRBV6-2/TRBV6-3
d_gene: TRBD1
abundance: many
j_gene: TRBJ2-1
CDR3aa: CASSSPPGQGHNEQFF
CDR3nt: TGTGCCAGCAGTTCACCCCCCGGACAGGGGCACAATGAGCAGTTCTTC

len: 13
v_gene: TRBV5-1
d_gene: NA
abundance: few
j_gene: TRBJ2-7
CDR3aa: CASSWDIVNEQYF
CDR3nt: TGCGCCAGCAGCTGGGACATTGTCAACGAGCAGTACTTC

len: 13
v_gene: TRBV28
d_gene: NA
abundance: many
j_gene: TRBJ2-7
CDR3aa: CASSQEGRYEQYF
CDR3nt: TGTGCCAGCAGCCAGGAGGGTCGGTACGAGCAGTACTTC

len: 15
v_gene: TRBV7-9
d_gene: NA
abundance: NA
j_gene: TRBJ2-4
CDR3aa: CASSPKGTAVNIQYF
CDR3nt: TGTGCCAGCAGCCCTAAGGGAACAGCCGTAAACATTCAGTACTTC

len: 15
v_gene: TRBV7-9
d_gene: TRBD2
abundance: few
j_gene: TRBJ2-2
CDR3aa: CASSPWTSVAGELFF
CDR3nt: TGTGCCAGCAGCCCCTGGACTAGCGTGGCCGGGGAGCTGTTTTTT

len: 14
v_gene: TRBV20-1
d_gene: NA
abundance: NA
j_gene: TRBJ1-4
CDR3aa: CSASPEGIGEKLFF
CDR3nt: TGCAGTGCTAGTCCAGAGGGGATCGGGGAAAAACTGTTTTTT

len: 13
v_gene: TRBV19
d_gene: TRBD2
abundance: NA
j_gene: TRBJ2-7
CDR3aa: CASSRQREDEQYF
CDR3nt: TGTGCCAGTAGTCGCCAGCGGGAAGACGAGCAGTACTTC

len: 20
v_gene: TRBV27
d_gene: TRBD2
abundance: NA
j_gene: TRBJ2-1
CDR3aa: CASIHTPGLAGVTSYNEQFF
CDR3nt: TGTGCCAGCATCCACACCCCGGGACTAGCGGGAGTGACTTCCTACAATGAGCAGTTCTTC

len: 17
v_gene: TRBV6-1
d_gene: TRBD2
abundance: many
j_gene: TRBJ2-3
CDR3aa: CASSPRTSGRAIFGQYF
CDR3nt: TGTGCCAGCAGTCCGCGGACTAGCGGGAGGGCCATTTTTGGGCAGTATTTT

len: 13
v_gene: TRBV5-1
d_gene: NA
abundance: many
j_gene: TRBJ2-3
CDR3aa: CASSSEGVRAQYF
CDR3nt: TGCGCCAGCAGCTCGGAAGGGGTTCGGGCGCAGTATTTT

len: 14
v_gene: TRBV11-1
d_gene: NA
abundance: NA
j_gene: TRBJ2-1
CDR3aa: CASSFPGSYNEQFF
CDR3nt: TGTGCCAGCAGCTTCCCGGGCTCCTACAATGAGCAGTTCTTC